This TCR beta chain was observed in a study of response to subunit inactivated influenza vaccine. Study results and caveats: Authors proposed each seasonal influenza vaccination draws in few new T cells.

From the RT-PCR reads, TCRdb called clonotypes with MiXCR, one entry per CDR3 protein. Found here are 450,000 to 600,000 distinct CDR3 sequences, around 8% of them singletons; the top ten hold around 13%. For this clonotype: What it binds is not known.

The CDR3 has 14 amino acids. The germline V gene encodes CDR1 SGHAT and CDR2 FQDESV (reference sequence). V shed 4 bases and J shed 6 bases, with 13 bases lying between them. This material consisted of PBMCs from blood, taken roughly 24 months after vaccination. The chain joins TRBV11-1 to TRBJ2-1; the D gene is possibly TRBD2 (5 bases). This receptor was taken from a man aged 50 to 75 who received an inactivated influenza vaccine. CDR3 bases: TGTGCCAGCAGCTGGAGGACTGGAAGCAATGAGCAGTTCTTC. It codes for CASSWRTGSNEQFF.